This TCR beta chain was recovered during a study of CD8+ T cells in alopecia areata. Sequencing relied on a cDNA template that was reverse transcribed from extracted RNA. The protocol was immunoSEQ multiplex PCR, while the TCRdb copy is restricted to in-frame clones and leaves out a portion. The sample shows some 100,000 clones, 50% to 75% of them seen only once. Treatment noted: oral pan-JAK inhibitor, 5-10 mg twice daily. This CDR3 contains 13 residues. Germline CDR1 reads SGDLS; CDR2 reads YYNGEE. Trimming left V 0 bases short and J 1 base short, with 4 bases between. This rearrangement joins TRBV9 to TRBJ1-2; D gene unclear. The origin of this receptor is a human donor with alopecia areata. Material: CD8+ T cells sorted from blood, obtained at week 4, from a patient treated with tofacitinib. CDR3 in amino acids: CASSVGDNYGYTF. The CDR3 DNA is TGTGCCAGCAGCGTAGGAGATAACTATGGCTACACCTTC.